This T cell receptor beta chain was documented in a study of blood T cell repertoires in COVID-19. Across the study: Sources were T cells, B-cell-depleted T cells, or PBMCs; the material itself was cDNA or gDNA.

The sample holds one count of this clone. Trimming left V 8 bases short and J 5 bases short, with 15 bases between. Germline V gene sequence: CDR1 SEHNR, CDR2 FQNEAQ (reference sequence). The CDR3 length is 13 residues. Method: immunoSEQ multiplex PCR; TCRdb's copy keeps in-frame clones and lacks some. The sample consists of about 120,000 clones, around nine tenths of them appearing once. Enrollment of patients from Seattle took place during active infection, with longitudinal follow-up. This sequence joins TRBV7-9 and TRBJ2-5, with D perhaps matching TRBD2 (6 bases). Source material: peripheral blood. This clonotype was sampled from a man in his 60s with COVID-19, enrolled during active disease. This chain's CDR3 is CASLSGVVETQYF. In DNA, the CDR3 is TGTGCCAGCTTATCGGGAGTGGTGGAGACCCAGTACTTC.